The 18 T cell receptor beta chains reported below all come from one sample, sequenced in a study of OX40 agonist ivuxolimab in advanced cancers. Data came from immunoSEQ multiplex PCR; TCRdb stores just in-frame clones and leaves some out. Here the sample spans around 72,000 clones, 80% being singletons. Sequenced material: CD4+ or CD8+ T cells sorted from blood, taken in a trial of the OX40 agonist ivuxolimab. The receptor set was obtained from an adult with an advanced solid tumor such as melanoma, head and neck, liver or kidney cancer.

The chain carries TRBV2 and TRBJ1-3; a possible D gene is TRBD1 (6 bases). Trimming left V 1 base short and J 4 bases short, with 14 bases between. The CDR3 runs 16 residues. CDR1 and CDR2 from the germline V gene are SNHLY and FYNNEI. This CDR3 reads CASSEVFRGAGNTIYF. CDR3 nucleotide sequence: TGTGCCAGCAGTGAAGTTTTCAGGGGAGCAGGAAACACCATATATTTT.

CDR3 sequence (DNA): TGTGCCAGCAGCTTCGGGACTAGCGGCCAAGAGACCCAGTACTTC. Amino acids: CASSFGTSGQETQYF. The chain employs TRBV7-2 and TRBJ2-5; 11 bases agree with TRBD2. This CDR3 contains 15 residues. V shed 3 bases, J shed 1 base, and the junction held 1 base outside the gene matches. Germline-derived CDR1 and CDR2 are SGHTA and FQGNSA.

The V gene is TRBV2, the J gene TRBJ1-3, with 7 bases fitting TRBD1. The CDR3 runs 17 residues. With V trimmed by 6 bases and J by 0 bases, 11 bases remained unmatched. Germline CDR1 is SNHLY and CDR2 is FYNNEI. The CDR3 region is CASSATGATLSGNTIYF. The CDR3 bases are TGTGCCAGCAGCGCCACAGGGGCCACCCTCTCTGGAAACACCATATATTTT.

V and J are TRBV29-1 and TRBJ2-3, with D tentatively TRBD2 (6 bases). Trimming stripped 6 bases from V and 2 bases from J, with 15 bases between. This CDR3 spans 14 amino acids. In germline, CDR1 is SQVTM, CDR2 ANQGSEA. Here the CDR3 DNA reads TGCAGCGTACGTGCCGGGACTTTCACAGATACGCAGTATTTT. Translating gives CSVRAGTFTDTQYF.

The J gene is TRBJ2-7, the V gene TRBV6-6; D could derive from TRBD1 or TRBD2 (5 bases each). V lost 2 bases and J 0 bases, leaving 11 bases between the germline ends. The germline gives CDR1 MNHNY, CDR2 SVGAGI (reference sequence). CDR3 length equals 15 residues. CDR3 amino acids: CASSYAGTASYEQYF. The CDR3 DNA reads TGTGCCAGCAGTTACGCCGGGACGGCCTCCTACGAGCAGTACTTC.

J is TRBJ1-5 and V is TRBV28; no definite D call. The V end was cut by 6 bases, the J end by 6 bases, with 15 bases between. The V gene's germline CDR1 is MDHEN and CDR2 SYDVKM. This CDR3 region has 14 residues. The CDR3 sequence: CASSSTGIPQPQHF. Written as DNA, the CDR3 is TGTGCCAGCAGCTCCACCGGGATCCCTCAGCCCCAGCATTTT.

As for this clone: A far larger clone is just one base off, so this is likely a read error. Additional DNA sequences in this sample encode the identical CDR3. The V and J genes are TRBV11-2 and TRBJ2-2; D is uncertain. Between the trimmed V and J ends, which lost 1 base and 6 bases, there was a span of 6 bases. Germline CDR1 SGHAT, CDR2 FQNNGV. This CDR3 is built from 13 residues. The CDR3 here is CASSLVGPGELFF. CDR3 in DNA: TGTGCCAGCAGCTTAGTCGGACCCGGGGAGCTGTTTTTT. The variable domain in full, completed from reference TRBV11-2 and TRBJ2-2, reads EAGVAQSPRYKIIEKRQSVAFWCNPISGHATLYWYQQILGQGPKLLIQFQNNGVVDDSQLPKDRFSAERLKGVDSTLKIQPAKLEDSAVYLCASSLVGPGELFFGEGSRLTVL.

The rearrangement uses TRBV28 and TRBJ1-1, with unresolved D. Germline V gene lookup returns CDR1 MDHEN and CDR2 SYDVKM. The V end lost 4 bases, the J end lost 4 bases, and 19 bases lay between the germline ends. The CDR3 runs to 16 residues. CDR3 in DNA: TGTGCCAGCAGTTCCCGTCGGACGCTATCGGGCACTGAAGCTTTCTTT. This codes for CASSSRRTLSGTEAFF.

The V and J genes are TRBV10-2 and TRBJ2-1; D remains unclear. Trimming cost V 4 bases and J 2 bases, with 3 bases left between them. CDR3 length: 12 residues. Germline CDR1 WSHSY, CDR2 SAAADI. The CDR3 here is CASSAAYNEQFF. The CDR3 DNA reads as TGCGCCAGCAGTGCCGCCTACAATGAGCAGTTCTTC.

CDR3 sequence (DNA): TGTGCCAGCAAAAGGGCCGGGACAGATACGCAGTATTTT. Its protein is CASKRAGTDTQYF. The V and J genes are TRBV2 and TRBJ2-3; D gene ambiguous. V was pared by 7 bases and J by 3 bases, with 11 bases between. This CDR3 is 13 amino acids long. Germline CDR1 SNHLY, CDR2 FYNNEI. Drawing the rest from reference TRBV2 and TRBJ2-3, the complete variable domain is EPEVTQTPSHQVTQMGQEVILRCVPISNHLYFYWYRQILGQKVEFLVSFYNNEISEKSEIFDDQFSVERPDGSNFTLKIRSTKLEDSAMYFCASKRAGTDTQYFGPGTRLTVL.

V usage is TRBV9 and J usage is TRBJ2-4; D not resolved. V lost 7 bases to trimming and J lost 5 bases, with 10 bases between them. This CDR3 contains 12 residues. Looked up from germline, CDR1 is SGDLS and CDR2 is YYNGEE. The CDR3 here is CASARDENIQYF. The CDR3 DNA is TGTGCCAGCGCGCGAGATGAAAACATTCAGTACTTC.

The chain is built from TRBV6-6 and TRBJ2-3; 9 bases are a match to TRBD2. Germline V gene sequence: CDR1 MNHNY, CDR2 SVGAGI (reference sequence). V was pared by 6 bases and J by 6 bases, with 7 bases of the junction left unmatched. This CDR3 is built from 14 residues. The DNA of the CDR3 is TGTGCCAGCAGCGAACTTCTAGCGGGGGATACGCAGTATTTT. Translation: CASSELLAGDTQYF.

This clone was found once. The chain is built from TRBV18 and TRBJ1-1; D is ambiguous. CDR1 is KGHSH, CDR2 LQKENI, per germline. The CDR3 has 14 residues. V was pared by 5 bases and J by 3 bases, with 13 bases between. CDR3 protein: CASSSGFLDTEAFF. CDR3 DNA sequence: TGTGCCAGCTCATCCGGGTTTTTGGACACTGAAGCTTTCTTT. Together with reference TRBV18 and TRBJ1-1, the CDR3 gives the full variable domain: NAGVMQNPRHLVRRRGQEARLRCSPMKGHSHVYWYRQLPEEGLKFMVYLQKENIIDESGMPKERFSAEFPKEGPSILRIQQVVRGDSAAYFCASSSGFLDTEAFFGQGTRLTVV.

The V call is TRBV2, the J call TRBJ2-5; 7 nucleotides match TRBD1. The J call is in doubt because the DNA end fits TRBJ2-7 better. The CDR3 is made up of 14 amino acids. The V gene's germline CDR1 is SNHLY and CDR2 FYNNEI. CDR3 protein: CASSSGGLSYEQYF. The CDR3 DNA reads TGTGCCAGCAGTTCAGGGGGTCTTTCCTACGAGCAGTACTTC.

The CDR3, as DNA: TGTGCCATCAGTGAGATGACAACTAACTATGGCTACACCTTC. Translation gives CAISEMTTNYGYTF. The chain couples TRBV10-3 to TRBJ1-2; D remains unclear. The CDR3 covers 14 residues. V lost 2 bases and J lost 0, with 7 bases in between. CDR1 and CDR2 (germline): ENHRY, SYGVKD.

This clone has just a few counts. The rearrangement uses TRBV28 and TRBJ2-1; tentatively, D is TRBD2 (5 bases). The CDR3 runs to 12 residues. Germline CDR1 reads MDHEN; CDR2 reads SYDVKM. V was clipped by 1 base and J by 10 bases, with 8 bases between them. The CDR3 nucleotides read TGTGCCAGCAGTTTATTCGGGGAGGAGCAGTTCTTC. This sequence encodes CASSLFGEEQFF.

The genes are TRBV29-1 and TRBJ1-2, with D tentatively TRBD1 (6 bases). Germline lookup yields CDR1 SQVTM and CDR2 ANQGSEA. V was shortened by 4 bases and J by 0 bases, with 9 bases between the two germline ends. The CDR3 totals 13 residues. In nucleotides, the CDR3 is TGCAGCGTTGTCGAGGGGGCTAACTATGGCTACACCTTC. Its translation: CSVVEGANYGYTF.

This chain joins TRBV5-5 and TRBJ2-1; no reliable D call. The CDR3 is made up of 15 amino acids. Germline assignment: CDR1 SGHKS and CDR2 YYEKEE (reference sequence). V lost 2 bases and J lost 0, with 9 bases in between. The CDR3 loop is CASSLTLSSYNEQFF. CDR3 nucleotide sequence: TGTGCCAGCAGCTTAACCCTGAGCTCCTACAATGAGCAGTTCTTC. The full variable domain, in which reference TRBV5-5 and TRBJ2-1 provide the parts outside the CDR3, is DAGVTQSPTHLIKTRGQQVTLRCSPISGHKSVSWYQQVLGQGPQFIFQYYEKEERGRGNFPDRFSARQFPNYSSELNVNALLLGDSALYLCASSLTLSSYNEQFFGPGTRLTVL.